A single T cell receptor (beta chain) is shown here with its context. Libraries were prepared by immunoSEQ multiplex PCR; TCRdb keeps only in-frame clonotypes and omits some of them. Altogether approximately 50,000 clones are present, roughly 90% being singletons, with the ten largest covering approximately 1.2%. CDR3 length equals 15 residues. Germline loops: CDR1 SGHRS, CDR2 YFSETQ. This sample is part of a study of T cell changes during pregnancy in multiple sclerosis. The chain joins TRBV5-1 to TRBJ2-5; TRBD1 agrees at 10 bases. The J call could be wrong; TRBJ2-7 is a better fit for the DNA end. The sample in question was peripheral blood, obtained in the second trimester of pregnancy. The receptor was derived from a female donor with multiple sclerosis, enrolled in a pregnancy study. CDR3 in DNA: TGCGCCAGCAGCGTCCCAGACAGGGGGCTGGGCGAGCAGTACTTC. Amino acid sequence: CASSVPDRGLGEQYF.